Sequencing of this T cell receptor (beta chain) was carried out in a study of blood T cell repertoires in COVID-19. Background on the study: Donors in the United States, Italy and Spain gave samples during acute or convalescent COVID-19.

TCRdb's copy holds only in-frame clones and misses some; the assay was immunoSEQ multiplex PCR. The data show about 26,000 clones, about 87% seen once. Per germline, CDR1 LGHNT and CDR2 FRNRAP. V was clipped by 6 bases and J by 2 bases, with 11 bases between them. The CDR3 consists of 14 residues. The source of this sequence is a human donor in a cohort sampled during active COVID-19. This sequence joins TRBV12-5 and TRBJ1-5; D is unresolved. The sample taken for sequencing was peripheral blood. CDR3 amino acids: CASGRRVCNQPQHF. The CDR3 DNA sequence: TGTGCTAGTGGACGCCGGGTGTGCAATCAGCCCCAGCATTTT.